One and the same sample provided the 9 T cell receptor beta chains below, sequenced in a study of T cell responses to AZD1222 COVID-19 vaccine. Assay: immunoSEQ multiplex PCR; the TCRdb copy retains only in-frame clones and omits some. The sample records 75,000 to 100,000 clones, 70% to 90% being singletons. The sequencing here drew on peripheral blood, taken on day 0 of AZD1222 vaccination. Source of these receptors: an adult in good health.

V and J are TRBV6-5 and TRBJ2-7; the D is unclear. CDR3 size: 13 residues. In germline, CDR1 is MNHEY, CDR2 SVGAGI. V lost 2 bases and J lost 3, with 8 bases in between. CDR3 protein: CASSYAGNYEQYF. CDR3 DNA sequence: TGTGCCAGCAGTTACGCAGGCAACTACGAGCAGTACTTC.

This chain connects TRBV19 to TRBJ1-5; D possibly corresponds to TRBD1 (5 bases). Trimming removed 4 bases at V and 9 bases at J, with 19 bases between. This CDR3 comprises 15 residues. CDR1 and CDR2 from the germline V gene are LNHDA and SQIVND (reference sequence). The CDR3, as DNA: TGTGCCAGTAGTAACCCAGGGTATGGGATCGGGCCCCAGCATTTT. It is translated as CASSNPGYGIGPQHF.

The chain couples TRBV15 to TRBJ1-1, with a possible D match to TRBD1 (5 bases). The CDR3 is 15 amino acids. CDR1 is LNHNV and CDR2 is YYDKDF in the germline V gene (reference sequence). The ends were cut back, 3 bases at V and 0 bases at J, with 11 bases in the middle. The chain's CDR3 is CATSRAGQMNTEAFF. The CDR3 bases are TGTGCCACCAGCAGGGCGGGGCAGATGAACACTGAAGCTTTCTTT. Using reference TRBV15 and TRBJ1-1 for the parts outside the CDR3, the full variable domain is DAMVIQNPRYQVTQFGKPVTLSCSQTLNHNVMYWYQQKSSQAPKLLFHYYDKDFNNEADTPDNFQSRRPNTSFCFLDIRSPGLGDTAMYLCATSRAGQMNTEAFFGQGTRLTVV.

The chain employs TRBV28 and TRBJ1-5; 8 bases are shared with TRBD1. Trimming took 2 bases from V and 6 from J; bases not matched to a gene: 9. The CDR3 sequence is 16 residues long. Germline-derived CDR1 and CDR2 are MDHEN and SYDVKM. CDR3 protein: CASSLPQAGGFQPQHF. The CDR3 bases are TGTGCCAGCAGTTTACCCCAGGCAGGGGGCTTTCAGCCCCAGCATTTT.

This clone was seen a single time. The chain employs TRBV7-3 and TRBJ2-2; D is uncertain. V was cut by 3 bases and J by 6 bases, with 17 bases left in between. Per germline, CDR1 SGHTA and CDR2 FQGTGA. The CDR3 extends over 16 amino acids. CDR3 loop: CASSFALASSSGELFF. CDR3 nucleotide sequence: TGTGCCAGCAGCTTTGCGTTGGCGTCCAGTTCCGGGGAGCTGTTTTTT.

This clone is medium-sized within its sample. This sequence joins TRBV6-5 and TRBJ1-1; D unclear. The CDR3 length is 13 residues. The V and J ends lost 2 bases and 1 base respectively, with 5 bases between them. Germline V gives CDR1 MNHEY, CDR2 SVGAGI. The CDR3 spells CASSYGPNTEAFF. CDR3 nucleotides: TGTGCCAGCAGTTACGGGCCGAACACTGAAGCTTTCTTT.

This clone was picked up a small number of times. V usage is TRBV10-3 and J usage is TRBJ2-1; 8 bases agree with TRBD1. This CDR3 is built from 14 residues. The junction had 8 bases not matched to a gene; V was cut back by 8 bases and J by 5 bases. The germline CDR1 and CDR2 sequences are ENHRY and SYGVKD. The CDR3 DNA is TGTGCCATCGAATCAGGACAGGGTAACAATGAGCAGTTCTTC. Translation: CAIESGQGNNEQFF.

The chain employs TRBV10-1 and TRBJ1-6, with a possible D match to TRBD1 (6 bases). This CDR3 comprises 15 residues. Germline values: CDR1 WNHNN, CDR2 SYGVQD (reference sequence). The ends were cut back, 8 bases at V and 11 bases at J, with 22 bases in the middle. CDR3: CASEEIQGGETPLHF. The CDR3 nucleotides read TGCGCCAGCGAAGAAATACAGGGAGGAGAGACACCCCTCCACTTT.

This sequence joins TRBV27 and TRBJ2-2; 9 nucleotides align to TRBD1. Trimming cost V 5 bases and J 3 bases; bases outside gene matches: 4. Germline V gives CDR1 MNHEY, CDR2 SMNVEV (reference sequence). This CDR3 comprises 15 residues. The CDR3 sequence is CASSPRTGDTGELFF. The CDR3 DNA follows: TGTGCCAGCAGTCCACGGACAGGGGACACCGGGGAGCTGTTTTTT.